The 16 T cell receptor beta chains in this list originate from one sample, sequenced in a study of shared clonotypes between healthy human individuals. Data came from immunoSEQ multiplex PCR; TCRdb stores just in-frame clones and leaves some out. The data show some 2,000,000 clones, 95% seen once. Sequencing was done on a sample of naive CD4+ T cells sorted from blood. The subset: CD45RA+ positively selected. The receptors derive from a man between 18 and 29 years old in good health.

This chain links TRBV11-2 with TRBJ2-2, with 7 positions matching TRBD2. CDR3 length equals 15 residues. With 5 bases clipped from V and 1 base from J, the junction kept 4 bases outside the gene matches. Germline CDR1 is SGHAT and CDR2 is FQNNGV. CDR3 sequence reads: CASSPGGKNTGELFF. The CDR3 bases are TGTGCCAGCAGCCCCGGGGGGAAGAACACCGGGGAGCTGTTTTTT.

The CDR3 DNA reads as TGTGCCAGCAGCCTGACCGGGACGGAAGAGACCCAGTACTTC. Translated, it gives CASSLTGTEETQYF. This chain connects TRBV5-8 to TRBJ2-5; D possibly matches TRBD1 or TRBD2 (5 bases each). V was trimmed by 4 bases and J by 3 bases, leaving 13 bases between them. The CDR3 runs 14 residues. Germline V CDR1 and CDR2: SGHTS, YDEGEE.

About this clone: The same CDR3 also results from other DNA sequences found in this sample. The rearrangement uses TRBV9 and TRBJ2-1, with no clear D. V was pared by 0 bases and J by 7 bases, with 5 bases between. CDR3 length: 12 residues. From germline, CDR1 is SGDLS and CDR2 YYNGEE. The CDR3 region has the DNA TGTGCCAGCAGCGTAGCCGGGAATGAGCAGTTCTTC. It codes for CASSVAGNEQFF.

With regard to this clone: Other DNA sequences from this sample encode an identical CDR3 as well. The V call is TRBV10-1, the J call TRBJ2-7; D is ambiguous. V lost 3 bases, J lost 4 bases, and 4 bases lay in between. The germline CDR1 and CDR2 sequences are WNHNN and SYGVQD (reference sequence). CDR3 length: 11 residues. The CDR3 spells CASSDGYEQYF. The CDR3 nucleotides read TGCGCCAGCAGTGATGGGTACGAGCAGTACTTC.

This chain connects TRBV6-6 to TRBJ1-2; TRBD1 might be the D (5 bases). Germline lookup yields CDR1 MNHNY and CDR2 SVGAGI (reference sequence). CDR3 size: 13 residues. V was clipped by 2 bases and J by 8 bases, with 12 bases between them. The CDR3 region has the DNA TGTGCCAGCAGTTACGAGACAGTGGGGGGCTACACCTTC. Its protein product is CASSYETVGGYTF.

This chain uses TRBV2 with TRBJ2-5; TRBD1 matches 7 bases. Germline values: CDR1 SNHLY, CDR2 FYNNEI. After removal of 9 bases from V and 0 bases from J, the junction contained 7 bases not matched to a gene. The CDR3 has 14 amino acids. For the CDR3, the DNA is TGTGCCAGTATAAGGGACAGCTACCAAGAGACCCAGTACTTC. This gives the protein CASIRDSYQETQYF. The full variable domain, its missing parts supplied by reference TRBV2 and TRBJ2-5, is EPEVTQTPSHQVTQMGQEVILRCVPISNHLYFYWYRQILGQKVEFLVSFYNNEISEKSEIFDDQFSVERPDGSNFTLKIRSTKLEDSAMYFCASIRDSYQETQYFGPGTRLLVL.

Points on this clone: The sample carries other DNA sequences with the same CDR3. The chain is built from TRBV18 and TRBJ2-7; D may be TRBD1 or TRBD2 (5 bases each). The V gene lost 2 bases and the J gene lost 3 bases, with 8 bases spanning the gap. The CDR3 totals 13 residues. In germline, CDR1 is KGHSH, CDR2 LQKENI. The CDR3 loop reads CASSPGTGYEQYF. CDR3 in DNA: TGTGCCAGCTCACCAGGGACCGGCTACGAGCAGTACTTC.

The gene calls are TRBV9 and TRBJ2-1, with no clear D. Trimming left V 5 bases short and J 5 bases short, with 5 bases between. The germline V gene has CDR1 SGDLS and CDR2 YYNGEE. The CDR3 is 11 amino acids. CDR3 sequence: CASSLNNEQFF. The CDR3 DNA reads TGTGCCAGCAGTCTGAACAATGAGCAGTTCTTC.

This clone has a single count. Other DNA sequences in this sample translate to the same CDR3. The chain couples TRBV6-5 to TRBJ1-2; TRBD1 might be the D (5 bases). The CDR3 totals 13 residues. Germline V gene sequence: CDR1 MNHEY, CDR2 SVGAGI. V was clipped by 4 bases and J by 4 bases, with 10 bases between them. For the CDR3, the DNA is TGTGCCAGCAGTTCGGGGGGGGGCTATGGCTACACCTTC. Translated, it gives CASSSGGGYGYTF.

The chain has TRBV11-2 and TRBJ2-3; D remains unclear. With 1 base removed from V and 2 bases from J, the gap between germline ends came to 16 bases. This CDR3 is 17 amino acids long. Germline V lookup: CDR1 SGHAT, CDR2 FQNNGV. CDR3: CASSLVAAPKPTDTQYF. In DNA form, the CDR3 reads TGTGCCAGCAGCTTAGTAGCCGCTCCGAAACCCACAGATACGCAGTATTTT. The variable domain in full, with the rest retrieved from reference TRBV11-2 and TRBJ2-3, is EAGVAQSPRYKIIEKRQSVAFWCNPISGHATLYWYQQILGQGPKLLIQFQNNGVVDDSQLPKDRFSAERLKGVDSTLKIQPAKLEDSAVYLCASSLVAAPKPTDTQYFGPGTRLTVL.

This chain connects TRBV10-3 to TRBJ2-6, with 14 bases matching TRBD2. The V gene end was trimmed by 6 bases and the J gene end by 3 bases; junction bases not matched to a gene: 10. The CDR3 spans 19 residues. In germline, CDR1 is ENHRY, CDR2 SYGVKD. DNA of the CDR3: TGTGCCATCAGCGCAACCGGGACTAGCGGGGGAATTGGGGCCAACGTCCTGACTTTC. Protein: CAISATGTSGGIGANVLTF.

This chain joins TRBV7-9 and TRBJ2-2, with D possibly TRBD2 on 5 matching bases. Trimming stripped 5 bases from V and 3 bases from J, with 10 bases between. This CDR3 contains 14 residues. Germline values: CDR1 SEHNR, CDR2 FQNEAQ (reference sequence). This CDR3 is CASSGGIYTGELFF. The CDR3 coding sequence is TGTGCCAGCAGCGGAGGTATCTACACCGGGGAGCTGTTTTTT.

J is TRBJ1-5 and V is TRBV30; 9 positions match TRBD1. With 2 bases clipped from V and 7 bases from J, the junction kept 9 bases outside the gene matches. The CDR3 contains 15 residues. Germline V gene data show CDR1 as GTSNPN and CDR2 as SVGIG (reference sequence). In DNA, the CDR3 is TGTGCCTGGAGTACTCGACAGGGGGGGGAGCAGCCCCAGCATTTT. Translating it yields CAWSTRQGGEQPQHF.

V gene TRBV6-5 combines with J gene TRBJ1-1; the D gene is possibly TRBD1 (6 bases). The V gene's germline CDR1 is MNHEY and CDR2 SVGAGI. There are 13 residues in the CDR3. V lost 6 bases, J lost 2 bases, and 10 bases lay in between. The CDR3, as DNA: TGTGCCAGCAGGACGGGACACAACACTGAAGCTTTCTTT. Protein sequence: CASRTGHNTEAFF.

V is TRBV7-9 and J is TRBJ2-5, with a possible D match to TRBD1 (6 bases). V was cut by 5 bases and J by 7 bases, with 17 bases left in between. The CDR3 covers 14 residues. In germline, CDR1 is SEHNR, CDR2 FQNEAQ (reference sequence). The CDR3 nucleotides are TGTGCCAGCAGCCCAAGATGGACAGAGGCGACCCAGTACTTC. Protein: CASSPRWTEATQYF.

This chain uses TRBV9 with TRBJ2-3, with TRBD1 identical over 7 bases. This CDR3 is 15 amino acids long. The V gene's germline CDR1 is SGDLS and CDR2 YYNGEE. Trimming at V came to 4 bases and at J to 0 bases, leaving 5 bases not matched to a gene. Written as DNA, the CDR3 is TGTGCCAGCAGCACCGGGACAGTGAGCACAGATACGCAGTATTTT. Translating it yields CASSTGTVSTDTQYF.